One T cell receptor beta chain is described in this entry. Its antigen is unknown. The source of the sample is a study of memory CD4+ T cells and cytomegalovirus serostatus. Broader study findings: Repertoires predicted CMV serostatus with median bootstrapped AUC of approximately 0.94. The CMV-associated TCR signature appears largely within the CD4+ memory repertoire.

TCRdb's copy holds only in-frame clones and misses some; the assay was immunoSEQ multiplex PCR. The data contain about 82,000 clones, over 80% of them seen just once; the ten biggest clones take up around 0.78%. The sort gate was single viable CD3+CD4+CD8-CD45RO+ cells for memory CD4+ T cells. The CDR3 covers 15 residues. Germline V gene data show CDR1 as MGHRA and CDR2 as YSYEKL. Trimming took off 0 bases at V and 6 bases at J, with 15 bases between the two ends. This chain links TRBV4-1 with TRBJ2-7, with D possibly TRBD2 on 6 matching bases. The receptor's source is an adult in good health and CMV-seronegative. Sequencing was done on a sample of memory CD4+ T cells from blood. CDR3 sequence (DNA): TGCGCCAGCAGCCAAGACATGCGGACCGGGAGCGAGCAGTACTTC. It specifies CASSQDMRTGSEQYF.